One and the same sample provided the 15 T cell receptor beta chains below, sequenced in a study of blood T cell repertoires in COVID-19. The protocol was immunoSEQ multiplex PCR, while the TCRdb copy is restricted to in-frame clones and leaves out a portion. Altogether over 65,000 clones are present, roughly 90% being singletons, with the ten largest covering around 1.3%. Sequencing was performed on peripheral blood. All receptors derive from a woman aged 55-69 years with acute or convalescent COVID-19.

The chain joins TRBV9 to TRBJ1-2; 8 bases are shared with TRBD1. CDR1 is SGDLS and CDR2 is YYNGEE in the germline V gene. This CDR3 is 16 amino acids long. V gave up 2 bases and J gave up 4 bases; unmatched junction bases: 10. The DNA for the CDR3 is TGTGCCAGCAGCGTTATCGCGACAGGGGCCCTCTATGGCTACACCTTC. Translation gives CASSVIATGALYGYTF.

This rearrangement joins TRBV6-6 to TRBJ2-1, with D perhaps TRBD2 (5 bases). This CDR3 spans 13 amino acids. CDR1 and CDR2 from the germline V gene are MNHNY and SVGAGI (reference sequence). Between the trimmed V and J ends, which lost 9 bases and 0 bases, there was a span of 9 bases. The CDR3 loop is CASSRDSYNEQFF. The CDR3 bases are TGTGCCAGTAGCCGGGACTCCTACAATGAGCAGTTCTTC.

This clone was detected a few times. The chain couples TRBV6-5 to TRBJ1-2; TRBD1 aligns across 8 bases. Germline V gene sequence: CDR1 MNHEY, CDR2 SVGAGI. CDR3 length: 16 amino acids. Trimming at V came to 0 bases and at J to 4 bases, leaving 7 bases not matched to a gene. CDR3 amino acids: CASSYSTGEELYGYTF. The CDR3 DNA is TGTGCCAGCAGTTACTCGACAGGGGAGGAACTCTATGGCTACACCTTC.

The CDR3 reads CASSEIAGGAYEQYV. The CDR3 bases are TGTGCCAGCAGTGAAATTGCAGGGGGCGCCTACGAGCAGTACGTC. This sequence joins TRBV6-1 and TRBJ2-7, with 8 bases identical to TRBD1. Per germline, CDR1 MNHNS and CDR2 SASEGT. This CDR3 has 15 amino acids. The trim removed 2 bases at V and 2 bases at J, leaving 5 bases unmatched.

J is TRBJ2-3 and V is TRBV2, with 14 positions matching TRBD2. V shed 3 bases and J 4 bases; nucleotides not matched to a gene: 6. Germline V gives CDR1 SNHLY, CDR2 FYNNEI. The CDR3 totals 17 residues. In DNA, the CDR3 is TGTGCCAGCAGTGACCAGGGACTAGCGGGAGAGGCAGATACGCAGTATTTT. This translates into CASSDQGLAGEADTQYF.

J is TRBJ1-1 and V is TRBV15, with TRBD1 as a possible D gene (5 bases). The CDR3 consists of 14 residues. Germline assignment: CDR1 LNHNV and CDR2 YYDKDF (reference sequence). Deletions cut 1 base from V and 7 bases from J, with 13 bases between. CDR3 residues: CATSRGVKGFEAFF. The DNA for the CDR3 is TGTGCCACCAGCAGAGGAGTTAAGGGGTTTGAAGCTTTCTTT.

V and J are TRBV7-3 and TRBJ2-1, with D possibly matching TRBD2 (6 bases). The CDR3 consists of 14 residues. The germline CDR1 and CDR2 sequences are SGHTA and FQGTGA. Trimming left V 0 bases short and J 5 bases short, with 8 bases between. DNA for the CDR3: TGTGCCAGCAGCTTAACTAGCGGAAACAATGAGCAGTTCTTC. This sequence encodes CASSLTSGNNEQFF.

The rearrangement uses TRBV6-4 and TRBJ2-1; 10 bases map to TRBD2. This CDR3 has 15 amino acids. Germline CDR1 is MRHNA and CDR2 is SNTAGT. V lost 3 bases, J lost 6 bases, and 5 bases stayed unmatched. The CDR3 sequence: CASSESGGAPNEQFF. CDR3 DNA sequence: TGTGCCAGCAGTGAAAGCGGGGGGGCCCCCAATGAGCAGTTCTTC.

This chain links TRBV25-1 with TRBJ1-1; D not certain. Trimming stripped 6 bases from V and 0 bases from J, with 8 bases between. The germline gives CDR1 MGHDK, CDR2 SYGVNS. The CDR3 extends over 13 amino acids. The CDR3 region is CASSRYLNTEAFF. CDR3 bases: TGTGCCAGCAGCAGGTACCTGAACACTGAAGCTTTCTTT. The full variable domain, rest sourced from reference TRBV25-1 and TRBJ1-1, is EADIYQTPRYLVIGTGKKITLECSQTMGHDKMYWYQQDPGMELHLIHYSYGVNSTEKGDLSSESTVSRIRTEHFPLTLESARPSHTSQYLCASSRYLNTEAFFGQGTRLTVV.

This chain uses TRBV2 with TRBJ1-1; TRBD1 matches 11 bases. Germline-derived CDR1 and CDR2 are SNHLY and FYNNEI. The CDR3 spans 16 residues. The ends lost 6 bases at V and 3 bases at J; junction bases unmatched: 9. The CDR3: CASSLGTGGTHTEAFF. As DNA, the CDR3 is TGTGCCAGCAGCCTCGGGACAGGGGGGACTCACACTGAAGCTTTCTTT.

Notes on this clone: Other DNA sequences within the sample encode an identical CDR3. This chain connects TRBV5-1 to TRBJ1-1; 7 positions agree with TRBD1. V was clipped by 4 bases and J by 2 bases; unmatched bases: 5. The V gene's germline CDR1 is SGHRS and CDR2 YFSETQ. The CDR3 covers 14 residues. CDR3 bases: TGCGCCAGCAGCCTCGGGACAGTTAACACTGAAGCTTTCTTT. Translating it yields CASSLGTVNTEAFF.

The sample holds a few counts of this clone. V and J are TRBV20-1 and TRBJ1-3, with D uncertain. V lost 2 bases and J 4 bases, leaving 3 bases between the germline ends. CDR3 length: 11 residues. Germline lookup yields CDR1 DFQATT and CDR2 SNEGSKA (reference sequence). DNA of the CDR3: TGCAGTGCTAGACAGGGAAACACCATATATTTT. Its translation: CSARQGNTIYF.

The CDR3 here is CASRPRVNSPLHF. DNA for the CDR3: TGTGCCAGCAGACCCAGGGTGAATTCACCCCTCCACTTT. The V and J genes are TRBV6-5 and TRBJ1-6; TRBD1 is a possible D gene (5 bases). Germline lookup yields CDR1 MNHEY and CDR2 SVGAGI. Trimming took off 6 bases at V and 7 bases at J, with 10 bases between the two ends. The CDR3 covers 13 residues.

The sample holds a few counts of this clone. This CDR3 reads CASRQGAGQPQHF. The CDR3 bases are TGTGCCAGCAGGCAGGGGGCAGGGCAGCCCCAGCATTTT. The gene calls are TRBV2 and TRBJ1-5; TRBD1 agrees at 8 bases. V lost 6 bases, J lost 7 bases, and 5 bases stayed unmatched. The germline V gene has CDR1 SNHLY and CDR2 FYNNEI. The CDR3 runs to 13 residues.

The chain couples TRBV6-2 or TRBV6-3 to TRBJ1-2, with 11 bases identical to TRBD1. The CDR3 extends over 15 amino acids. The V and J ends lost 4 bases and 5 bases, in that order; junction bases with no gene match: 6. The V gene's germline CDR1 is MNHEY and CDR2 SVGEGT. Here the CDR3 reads CASSFRTGGPYGYTF. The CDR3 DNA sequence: TGTGCCAGCAGTTTCCGGACAGGGGGCCCTTATGGCTACACCTTC.